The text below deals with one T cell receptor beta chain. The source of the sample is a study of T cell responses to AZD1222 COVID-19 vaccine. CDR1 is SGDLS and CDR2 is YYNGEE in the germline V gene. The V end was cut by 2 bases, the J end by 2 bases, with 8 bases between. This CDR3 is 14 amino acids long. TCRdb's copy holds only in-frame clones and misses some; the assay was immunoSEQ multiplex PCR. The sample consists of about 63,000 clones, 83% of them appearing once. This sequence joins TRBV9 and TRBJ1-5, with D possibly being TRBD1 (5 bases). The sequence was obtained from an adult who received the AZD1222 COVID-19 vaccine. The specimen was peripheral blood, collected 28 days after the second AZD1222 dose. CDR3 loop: CASSVGGGNQPQHF. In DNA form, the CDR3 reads TGTGCCAGCAGCGTTGGGGGGGGCAATCAGCCCCAGCATTTT.